The next 29 T cell receptor beta chains were all read from a single sample in a study of molecular identifiers for immune sequencing clone quantification. TCRdb reanalysed the PCR reads using MiXCR and keeps one entry per CDR3 protein. The sample carries approximately 100,000 distinct CDR3 sequences, about 35% recorded once. Material: naive CD8+ T cells from blood, with Jurkat cell RNA spiked in. Stated subset: FACS-sorted CD8+CD4-CCR7+CD45RA+ naive T cells. These TCRs come from a human donor in good health. Some libraries in this study had Jurkat cell RNA spiked in.

The chain is built from TRBV27 and TRBJ2-7; D perhaps matches TRBD2 (5 bases). CDR3 length: 11 amino acids. V lost 4 bases and J lost 9, with 10 bases in between. Germline V gene sequence: CDR1 MNHEY, CDR2 SMNVEV (reference sequence). CDR3 sequence (DNA): TGTGCCAGCAGTTCCGGGGTCTGGCAGTACTTC. Protein product: CASSSGVWQYF.

The chain joins TRBV28 to TRBJ1-5; maybe TRBD1 (5 bases). The germline gives CDR1 MDHEN, CDR2 SYDVKM. This CDR3 spans 14 amino acids. V was shortened by 5 bases and J by 3 bases, with 11 bases between the two germline ends. In nucleotides, the CDR3 is TGTGCCAGCAGTCCCCGACAGAACAATCAGCCCCAGCATTTT. Its protein product is CASSPRQNNQPQHF.

This chain links TRBV28 with TRBJ2-2; D possibly corresponds to TRBD2 (5 bases). Germline V lookup: CDR1 MDHEN, CDR2 SYDVKM. The CDR3 is 13 residues long. The V gene lost 7 bases and the J gene lost 5 bases, with 11 bases spanning the gap. The CDR3 protein is CASMVRETGELFF. The CDR3 DNA is TGTGCCAGCATGGTGAGGGAGACCGGGGAGCTGTTTTTT.

The rearrangement links TRBV6-5 to TRBJ1-5; no definite D call. CDR1 is MNHEY, CDR2 SVGAGI, per germline. V lost 6 bases to trimming and J lost 4 bases, with 10 bases between them. The CDR3 loop spans 13 amino acids. The CDR3 here is CASRPGGNQPQHF. The CDR3 nucleotides read TGTGCCAGCAGACCAGGTGGGAATCAGCCCCAGCATTTT.

This clonotype was detected once. This could be a read error, since a much larger clone is one nucleotide away. The chain joins TRBV4-2 to TRBJ2-2; a weak D match, TRBD2 (5 bases). The CDR3 runs to 14 residues. Germline V gene sequence: CDR1 LGHNA, CDR2 YNFKEQ. CDR3 region: CASSLHALTGELLF. In DNA form, the CDR3 reads TGTGCCAGCAGCCTTCATGCCCTCACCGGGGAGCTGCTTTTT.

The chain joins TRBV28 to TRBJ2-3, with D possibly being TRBD2 (6 bases). The CDR3 loop spans 17 amino acids. Germline CDR1 and CDR2: MDHEN and SYDVKM. V lost 1 base and J lost 1, with 15 bases in between. CDR3 protein: CASSLLQLALGTDTQYF. The CDR3 DNA sequence: TGTGCCAGCAGTTTATTACAACTAGCTCTGGGCACAGATACGCAGTATTTT.

The chain is built from TRBV13 and TRBJ2-3; 11 bases are shared with TRBD2. Trimming took 4 bases from V and 1 from J; bases not matched to a gene: 4. The CDR3 has 16 residues. Germline assignment: CDR1 PRHDT and CDR2 FYEKMQ (reference sequence). The CDR3 DNA sequence: TGTGCCAGCAGCTCCAGACTAGCGGGACGCACAGATACGCAGTATTTT. This encodes CASSSRLAGRTDTQYF.

There are many counts of this clonotype. Here the CDR3 DNA reads TGTGCCAGCAGCGCGGAGGGTGAGCAGTTCTTC. Protein sequence: CASSAEGEQFF. This chain links TRBV9 with TRBJ2-1; TRBD2 is a possible D gene (6 bases). The germline gives CDR1 SGDLS, CDR2 YYNGEE. Trimming stripped 3 bases from V and 9 bases from J, with 7 bases between. This CDR3 is built from 11 residues. Filled out from reference TRBV9 and TRBJ2-1, the complete variable domain reads DSGVTQTPKHLITATGQRVTLRCSPRSGDLSVYWYQQSLDQGLQFLIQYYNGEERAKGNILERFSAQQFPDLHSELNLSSLELGDSALYFCASSAEGEQFFGPGTRLTVL.

Turning to this clonotype: A clone one base away is much larger, so this may be a read error. V gene TRBV29-1 combines with J gene TRBJ2-7; TRBD2 matches 13 bases. The CDR3 has 13 amino acids. Germline CDR1 is SQVTM and CDR2 is ANQGSEA. CDR3 nucleotide sequence: TGCAGCGTGGGACTAGCGGGAAGCTACGGGCAGTACTTC. It is translated as CSVGLAGSYGQYF.

This sequence joins TRBV20-1 and TRBJ2-7, with D perhaps matching TRBD1 (6 bases). V lost 6 bases and J 2 bases, leaving 14 bases between the germline ends. The CDR3 loop spans 13 amino acids. Per the germline V gene, CDR1 is DFQATT and CDR2 is SNEGSKA (reference sequence). CDR3 sequence (DNA): TGCAGTGCCAATTCGGGACAAACCTACGAGCAGTACTTC. Protein: CSANSGQTYEQYF.

This clonotype has ten or more counts. The CDR3 reads CASSLSGRAYEQYF. Written as DNA, the CDR3 is TGTGCCAGCAGTCTAAGCGGGAGGGCCTACGAGCAGTACTTC. The chain combines TRBV28 with TRBJ2-7; 10 nucleotides match TRBD2. There are 14 residues in the CDR3. Germline CDR1 and CDR2: MDHEN and SYDVKM. V lost 5 bases to trimming and J lost 2 bases; unmatched junction nucleotides: 3. Full variable domain (outside the CDR3, taken from reference TRBV28 and TRBJ2-7): DVKVTQSSRYLVKRTGEKVFLECVQDMDHENMFWYRQDPGLGLRLIYFSYDVKMKEKGDIPEGYSVSREKKERFSLILESASTNQTSMYLCASSLSGRAYEQYFGPGTRLTVT.

This clonotype occurred a few times. The genes are TRBV6-5 and TRBJ2-7; 7 positions agree with TRBD2. The CDR3 totals 14 residues. V lost 6 bases to trimming and J lost 2 bases; unmatched junction nucleotides: 7. CDR1 is MNHEY and CDR2 is SVGAGI in the germline V gene. This chain's CDR3 is CASSLGTIPYEQYF. CDR3 nucleotide sequence: TGTGCCAGCAGCCTTGGGACTATCCCCTACGAGCAGTACTTC.

This chain connects TRBV7-2 to TRBJ2-3, with D perhaps matching TRBD1 (6 bases). Per the germline V gene, CDR1 is SGHTA and CDR2 is FQGNSA. Trimming removed 5 bases from V and 6 bases from J, with 30 bases in between. The CDR3 covers 19 residues. CDR3 region: CASSPDSPKRTPVMDTQYF. In nucleotides, the CDR3 is TGTGCCAGCAGCCCGGACAGCCCTAAGCGGACCCCCGTCATGGATACGCAGTATTTT.

About this clonotype itself: This sequence may be a read error, since a much larger clone differs from it by one base. This chain uses TRBV7-8 with TRBJ2-7; no clear D gene. The CDR3 has 12 residues. Germline values: CDR1 SGHVS, CDR2 FQNEAQ. CDR3 sequence reads: CASSSIGYEQCF. CDR3 coding DNA: TGTGCCAGCAGCTCGATAGGCTACGAGCAGTGCTTC.

This clonotype occurred many times. The chain uses TRBV6-2 or TRBV6-3 and TRBJ1-1; TRBD1 might be the D (6 bases). Germline CDR1 MNHEY, CDR2 SVGEGT. The CDR3 runs to 14 residues. V lost 5 bases and J lost 7, with 17 bases in between. The CDR3 DNA reads as TGTGCCAGCAGTGGGTGGACAGATGCGGGTGAAGCTTTCTTT. Amino acids: CASSGWTDAGEAFF.

This chain links TRBV7-8 with TRBJ2-1, with TRBD2 matching 8 bases. The DNA end favors TRBJ2-7, so the J call may be wrong. Germline-derived CDR1 and CDR2 are SGHVS and FQNEAQ. The CDR3 contains 15 residues. CDR3 region: CASSQSGSSMDEQYF. The CDR3 DNA follows: TGTGCCAGCAGCCAAAGCGGGAGCTCAATGGATGAGCAGTACTTC.

In its sample, this clonotype was seen a few times. The chain carries TRBV7-6 and TRBJ1-4; TRBD1 is a possible D gene (6 bases). CDR3 length: 15 amino acids. The ends were cut back, 1 base at V and 7 bases at J, with 13 bases in the middle. Germline CDR1 and CDR2: SGHVS and FNYEAQ. For the CDR3, the DNA is TGTGCCAGCAGCTTAGGGGGGGGGCCCGGTGAAAAACTGTTTTTT. It specifies CASSLGGGPGEKLFF.

This clonotype was detected only a few times. V usage is TRBV4-1 and J usage is TRBJ2-3, with D possibly matching TRBD2 (5 bases). With 6 bases removed from V and 2 bases from J, the gap between germline ends came to 15 bases. The CDR3 totals 15 residues. CDR1 MGHRA and CDR2 YSYEKL come from the germline V gene. This CDR3 reads CASREDGRHTDTQYF. CDR3 coding DNA: TGCGCCAGCAGGGAGGACGGACGACACACAGATACGCAGTATTTT.

This clonotype was seen ten or more times. The chain recombines TRBV7-9 with TRBJ1-5, with D perhaps matching TRBD1 (6 bases). Germline values: CDR1 SEHNR, CDR2 FQNEAQ (reference sequence). The CDR3 contains 14 residues. V was clipped by 5 bases and J by 0 bases, with 8 bases between them. This CDR3 is CASSRTVSNQPQHF. The CDR3 region has the DNA TGTGCCAGCAGCCGGACAGTTAGCAATCAGCCCCAGCATTTT.

CDR3 sequence: CAISERPPGPQASYEQYF. CDR3 bases: TGTGCCATCAGTGAGCGACCGCCGGGACCCCAGGCCTCCTACGAGCAGTACTTC. V gene TRBV10-3 combines with J gene TRBJ2-7; D may be TRBD1 or TRBD2 (5 bases each). The CDR3 is 18 amino acids. Between the trimmed V and J ends, which lost 2 bases and 0 bases, there was a span of 20 bases. Germline loops: CDR1 ENHRY, CDR2 SYGVKD.

The V call is TRBV20-1, the J call TRBJ2-3; TRBD2 aligns across 16 bases. Losses at the gene ends were 4 bases for V and 2 bases for J; bases not matched to a gene: 6. Germline CDR1 is DFQATT and CDR2 is SNEGSKA (reference sequence). The CDR3 spans 17 residues. The CDR3 DNA is TGCAGTGCTATAGGGGGACTAGCGGGAGGGCTCACAGATACGCAGTATTTT. This translates into CSAIGGLAGGLTDTQYF.

This chain links TRBV7-2 with TRBJ2-7; no firm D call. This CDR3 is 14 amino acids long. V was cut by 0 bases and J by 2 bases, with 8 bases left in between. Germline V gene lookup returns CDR1 SGHTA and CDR2 FQGNSA. CDR3 in amino acids: CASSLAGVAYEQYF. CDR3 sequence (DNA): TGTGCCAGCAGCTTAGCTGGTGTTGCCTACGAGCAGTACTTC.

The chain combines TRBV6-1 with TRBJ2-3; D remains ambiguous. CDR3 size: 12 residues. Germline V CDR1 and CDR2: MNHNS, SASEGT. Trimming left V 0 bases short and J 6 bases short, with 4 bases between. Written as DNA, the CDR3 is TGTGCCAGCAGTGAAGCAGGGGATACGCAGTATTTT. It specifies CASSEAGDTQYF.

This clonotype has at least ten counts. The V gene is TRBV13, the J gene TRBJ2-7; D assignment may be TRBD1 or TRBD2 (5 bases each). V lost 3 bases and J lost 2, with 17 bases in between. The length of the CDR3 is 16 residues. The germline V gene has CDR1 PRHDT and CDR2 FYEKMQ (reference sequence). CDR3 coding DNA: TGTGCCAGCAGCTTCAGAGGGACCGCGCTCACCTACGAGCAGTACTTC. Protein product: CASSFRGTALTYEQYF.

This clonotype was seen only once. This rearrangement joins TRBV20-1 to TRBJ2-3; D uncertain. Trimming pared 4 bases from V and 4 bases from J, leaving 6 bases between. Per germline, CDR1 DFQATT and CDR2 SNEGSKA (reference sequence). The CDR3 sequence is 11 residues long. CDR3 in amino acids: CSATYSDTQYF. The CDR3 DNA sequence: TGCAGTGCTACTTACTCAGATACGCAGTATTTT.

This clonotype was seen only a few times. CDR3 DNA sequence: TGCGCCAGCAGCCAAGAAGGCAGGGCAATTAACTATGGCTACACCTTC. Its translation: CASSQEGRAINYGYTF. V usage is TRBV4-3 and J usage is TRBJ1-2; tentatively, D is TRBD1 (5 bases). The germline V gene encodes CDR1 LGHNA and CDR2 YSLEER. CDR3 length: 16 residues. Trimming took 0 bases from V and 1 from J, leaving 12 bases between them.

There are many counts of this clonotype. The genes are TRBV27 and TRBJ2-5; TRBD2 matches at 14 bases. The junction had 2 bases not matched to a gene; V was cut back by 4 bases and J by 4 bases. The CDR3 sequence is 15 residues long. Germline CDR1 MNHEY, CDR2 SMNVEV (reference sequence). Here the CDR3 DNA reads TGTGCCAGCAGTTCAGGGACTAGCGGGAGAGAGACCCAGTACTTC. As protein: CASSSGTSGRETQYF.

Ten or more counts support this clonotype. The rearrangement joins TRBV29-1 to TRBJ2-1, with D uncertain. The germline V gene encodes CDR1 SQVTM and CDR2 ANQGSEA. This CDR3 has 8 residues. V was clipped by 5 bases and J by 12 bases, with 5 bases between them. The CDR3 sequence is CSVSGQFF. The DNA of the CDR3 is TGCAGCGTTTCAGGGCAGTTCTTC.

This clonotype was seen just once. The chain combines TRBV6-2 or TRBV6-3 with TRBJ1-1; TRBD1 matches 7 bases. J gave up 0 bases and V 2 bases, and 6 bases lay outside the gene matches. The germline V gene has CDR1 MNHEY and CDR2 SVGEGT. This CDR3 spans 16 amino acids. The CDR3 reads CASSYVHRGLNTEAFF. The CDR3 DNA reads as TGTGCCAGCAGTTACGTACACAGGGGATTGAACACTGAAGCTTTCTTT.